These 26 T cell receptor beta chains share one sample of origin, sequenced in a study of CD8+ T cells in alopecia areata. The treatment was: oral pan-JAK inhibitor, 5-10 mg twice daily. Following extraction, RNA underwent reverse transcription to cDNA, which served as the sequencing template. Generated by immunoSEQ multiplex PCR, the TCRdb table keeps only in-frame clones and is missing some. The repertoire consists of approximately 210,000 clones, with around 66% occurring once and the leading ten covering roughly 4.2%. The source was CD4+ T cells sorted from blood, collected at week 4, from a patient treated with tofacitinib. These receptors were obtained from a human donor with alopecia areata.

This clone appeared a single time. This chain joins TRBV2 and TRBJ2-2; 8 positions agree with TRBD2. Germline CDR1 reads SNHLY; CDR2 reads FYNNEI. CDR3 length equals 15 residues. V lost 2 bases to trimming and J lost 4 bases; unmatched junction nucleotides: 3. The CDR3 sequence is CASSELRGATGELFF. The CDR3 DNA reads TGTGCCAGCAGTGAATTGCGGGGGGCCACCGGGGAGCTGTTTTTT.

The genes are TRBV5-1 and TRBJ2-1; weak D call: TRBD2 (6 bases). The CDR3 is made up of 15 amino acids. The germline V and J ends were trimmed by 0 bases and 1 base, with 8 bases remaining between them. Germline CDR1 reads SGHRS; CDR2 reads YFSETQ. The DNA of the CDR3 is TGCGCCAGCAGCTTGGTTGCGGGGTCCTACAATGAGCAGTTCTTC. Translating it yields CASSLVAGSYNEQFF.

This clone was seen only a few times. The rearrangement joins TRBV29-1 to TRBJ1-1, with 7 bases matching TRBD1. Germline lookup yields CDR1 SQVTM and CDR2 ANQGSEA. J gave up 4 bases and V 4 bases, and 15 bases lay outside the gene matches. The CDR3 is 16 amino acids. The DNA of the CDR3 is TGCAGCGTTGTAGTGGCCGGGACAGTGAGAGGCACTGAAGCTTTCTTT. Translated: CSVVVAGTVRGTEAFF.

CDR3 residues: CASGLSGLEQFF. The DNA of the CDR3 is TGTGCTAGTGGTTTGTCTGGGCTGGAGCAGTTCTTC. V is TRBV12-5 and J is TRBJ2-1, with D unresolved. This CDR3 region has 12 residues. V was clipped by 2 bases and J by 10 bases, with 9 bases between them. Germline CDR1 and CDR2: LGHNT and FRNRAP.

The V gene is TRBV30, the J gene TRBJ1-2, with TRBD1 matching 7 bases. From germline, CDR1 is GTSNPN and CDR2 SVGIG (reference sequence). This CDR3 region has 12 residues. The V gene end was trimmed by 2 bases and the J gene end by 4 bases; junction bases not matched to a gene: 1. CDR3 nucleotide sequence: TGTGCCTGGAGTCCAGGGGGCTATGGCTACACCTTC. Encoded protein: CAWSPGGYGYTF.

This clone was recorded a few times. The chain carries TRBV5-6 and TRBJ1-1; D is uncertain. The CDR3 extends over 13 amino acids. Trimming stripped 0 bases from V and 5 bases from J, with 8 bases between. CDR1 and CDR2 from the germline V gene are SGHDT and YYEEEE. The CDR3 reads CASSLVEGTEAFF. CDR3 nucleotides: TGTGCCAGCAGCTTGGTCGAGGGAACTGAAGCTTTCTTT. Filled out from reference TRBV5-6 and TRBJ1-1, the complete variable domain reads DAGVTQSPTHLIKTRGQQVTLRCSPKSGHDTVSWYQQALGQGPQFIFQYYEEEERQRGNFPDRFSGHQFPNYSSELNVNALLLGDSALYLCASSLVEGTEAFFGQGTRLTVV.

This clone was found a few times. This chain links TRBV14 with TRBJ2-3; TRBD1 aligns across 7 bases. V trimming: 4 bases; J trimming: 2 bases; junction bases outside the gene matches: 6. The CDR3 is 15 amino acids. CDR1 is SGHDN and CDR2 is FVKESK in the germline V gene. The CDR3 sequence: CASSPPGTDTDTQYF. In DNA form, the CDR3 reads TGTGCCAGCAGCCCACCCGGGACAGACACAGATACGCAGTATTTT.

The chain employs TRBV6-5 and TRBJ1-5; D remains ambiguous. Germline CDR1 MNHEY, CDR2 SVGAGI. V was cut by 2 bases and J by 3 bases, with 5 bases left in between. The CDR3 length is 13 residues. CDR3 sequence reads: CASSYSPNQPQHF. CDR3 nucleotides: TGTGCCAGCAGTTACAGCCCCAATCAGCCCCAGCATTTT.

The table lists this clone with a count of one. V usage is TRBV9 and J usage is TRBJ2-5; a possible D gene is TRBD1 (7 bases). This CDR3 is 14 amino acids long. Germline CDR1 SGDLS, CDR2 YYNGEE. The germline V and J ends were trimmed by 5 bases and 4 bases, with 15 bases remaining between them. The DNA for the CDR3 is TGTGCCAGCAGTCAACAGGGGACTGGAGAGACCCAGTACTTC. Amino acid sequence: CASSQQGTGETQYF.

The rearrangement links TRBV4-1 to TRBJ1-2; no firm D call. CDR3 length: 14 amino acids. V gave up 1 base and J gave up 1 base, with 7 bases separating them. The germline V gene has CDR1 MGHRA and CDR2 YSYEKL. The CDR3 nucleotides are TGCGCCAGCAGCCAAGCGGGGTATAACTATGGCTACACCTTC. It encodes CASSQAGYNYGYTF.

This chain uses TRBV2 with TRBJ2-6; a weak D match, TRBD2 (6 bases). From germline, CDR1 is SNHLY and CDR2 FYNNEI. The CDR3 extends over 16 amino acids. V lost 5 bases and J 1 base, leaving 12 bases between the germline ends. CDR3 in amino acids: CASSRLGGSGANVLTF. The CDR3 DNA reads TGTGCCAGCAGTCGATTGGGGGGATCTGGGGCCAACGTCCTGACTTTC.

The chain has TRBV7-6 and TRBJ2-3; no definite D call. The V gene lost 5 bases and the J gene lost 3 bases, with 6 bases spanning the gap. This CDR3 contains 12 residues. From germline, CDR1 is SGHVS and CDR2 FNYEAQ. This CDR3 is CASSPWTDTQYF. As DNA, the CDR3 is TGTGCCAGCAGCCCCTGGACAGATACGCAGTATTTT.

This chain uses TRBV30 with TRBJ1-6, with no clear D. V gave up 1 base and J gave up 4 bases, with 8 bases separating them. Germline V lookup: CDR1 GTSNPN, CDR2 SVGIG (reference sequence). CDR3 length equals 14 residues. CDR3 residues: CAWSEGQYNSPLHF. CDR3 bases: TGTGCCTGGAGTGAGGGCCAGTATAATTCACCCCTCCACTTT.

V is TRBV2 and J is TRBJ1-1; 7 bases agree with TRBD1. J lost 7 bases, V lost 6 bases, and 8 bases had no gene match. CDR3 length equals 13 residues. Germline V gives CDR1 SNHLY, CDR2 FYNNEI. CDR3 sequence: CASRERTGGEAFF. The CDR3 DNA sequence: TGTGCCAGCAGGGAGAGGACAGGCGGTGAAGCTTTCTTT.

This clone was observed a few times. This sequence joins TRBV7-2 and TRBJ1-5, with D perhaps matching TRBD1 (5 bases). The V gene lost 9 bases and the J gene lost 0 bases, with 9 bases spanning the gap. Germline V CDR1 and CDR2: SGHTA, FQGNSA. This CDR3 has 13 residues. The CDR3 region has the DNA TGTGCCAGGCAGGGATATAGCAATCAGCCCCAGCATTTT. As protein: CARQGYSNQPQHF.

This chain joins TRBV4-3 and TRBJ2-3, with D possibly matching TRBD2 (6 bases). The CDR3 is 16 residues long. V shed 3 bases and J shed 6 bases, with 19 bases lying between them. CDR1 LGHNA and CDR2 YSLEER come from the germline V gene. The CDR3 is CASSQGLHGAVDTQYF. The CDR3 DNA is TGCGCCAGCAGCCAGGGACTCCACGGGGCCGTGGATACGCAGTATTTT.

The rearrangement links TRBV7-8 to TRBJ2-7; TRBD1 matches at 11 bases. The CDR3 loop spans 13 amino acids. The ends lost 5 bases at V and 8 bases at J; junction bases unmatched: 5. Germline V gene data show CDR1 as SGHVS and CDR2 as FQNEAQ. Written as DNA, the CDR3 is TGTGCCAGCAGCGCCGGACAGGGGGCAAAGCAGTACTTC. It yields the protein CASSAGQGAKQYF.

The rearrangement links TRBV4-1 to TRBJ2-2; 11 nucleotides line up with TRBD1. V dropped 3 bases and J dropped 6; count of bases not matched to a gene: 3. Germline V gene data show CDR1 as MGHRA and CDR2 as YSYEKL. The CDR3 is made up of 15 amino acids. The chain's CDR3 is CASSHPGQGAGELFF. DNA of the CDR3: TGCGCCAGCAGCCATCCGGGACAGGGGGCCGGGGAGCTGTTTTTT.

Regarding this clone: One junction end does not reproduce the germline sequence, and a read error may be involved. The genes are TRBV6-1 and TRBJ2-3, with 13 bases aligning to TRBD2. The CDR3 spans 17 residues. The germline CDR1 and CDR2 sequences are MNHNS and SASEGT. CDR3 loop: CAISESGLAGRTDTQYF. CDR3 nucleotide sequence: TGTGCCATCAGTGAGTCGGGACTAGCGGGACGCACAGATACGCAGTATTTT.

In this sample, this clone turned up a few times. Written as DNA, the CDR3 is TGTGCCAGCAGTGAAGGGTTAGCGGGGGCCTATTCATCAGATACGCAGTATTTT. Translation: CASSEGLAGAYSSDTQYF. The rearrangement joins TRBV2 to TRBJ2-3; 9 bases fit TRBD2. V was clipped by 1 base and J by 4 bases; unmatched bases: 12. The length of the CDR3 is 18 residues. Germline lookup yields CDR1 SNHLY and CDR2 FYNNEI.

This clone was found a few times. A read error may account for a junction end that differs from germline. This chain uses TRBV7-2 with TRBJ2-1, with D hard to call. CDR1 and CDR2 (germline): SGHTA, FQGNSA. The CDR3 length is 12 residues. Written as DNA, the CDR3 is TGTGCCAGCAGCTTATTGTCCCATGAGAAGTTCTTC. The encoded protein is CASSLLSHEKFF.

This clone was observed a few times. J is TRBJ2-5 and V is TRBV4-2, with D perhaps matching TRBD2 (6 bases). The germline gives CDR1 LGHNA, CDR2 YNFKEQ. Trimming stripped 4 bases from V and 3 bases from J, with 12 bases between. The CDR3 is 14 amino acids. The CDR3 region has the DNA TGTGCCAGCAGCCCTGAGGGGAGGAAAGAGACCCAGTACTTC. Amino acids: CASSPEGRKETQYF.

The chain links TRBV4-1 to TRBJ1-1; D not certain. Germline CDR1 is MGHRA and CDR2 is YSYEKL. V lost 0 bases, J lost 7 bases, and 15 bases lay in between. The CDR3 length is 15 residues. CDR3 sequence: CASSQDLWSKGEAFF. CDR3 bases: TGCGCCAGCAGCCAAGATCTTTGGAGTAAGGGTGAAGCTTTCTTT.

This clone was counted only a few times. CDR3 sequence: CASSLEKDTQYF. The CDR3 nucleotides read TGCGCCAGCAGCCTAGAAAAGGATACGCAGTATTTT. The chain couples TRBV5-1 to TRBJ2-3; D is ambiguous. Germline-derived CDR1 and CDR2 are SGHRS and YFSETQ. The CDR3 has 12 amino acids. V was cut by 4 bases and J by 6 bases, with 9 bases left in between. Full variable domain (missing parts from reference TRBV5-1 and TRBJ2-3): KAGVTQTPRYLIKTRGQQVTLSCSPISGHRSVSWYQQTPGQGLQFLFEYFSETQRNKGNFPGRFSGRQFSNSRSEMNVSTLELGDSALYLCASSLEKDTQYFGPGTRLTVL.

The chain employs TRBV11-3 and TRBJ2-5; 9 nucleotides agree with TRBD2. Germline CDR1 and CDR2: SGHNT and YENEEA. Losses at the gene ends were 8 bases for V and 5 bases for J; bases not matched to a gene: 6. CDR3 length: 13 amino acids. The chain's CDR3 is CASRAGGRETQYF. The CDR3 DNA sequence: TGTGCCAGCCGAGCGGGGGGCAGGGAGACCCAGTACTTC.

This clone was seen a few times. The CDR3 protein is CASSLSGGGGNTIYF. Written as DNA, the CDR3 is TGTGCCAGCAGCTTGTCGGGAGGGGGTGGAAACACCATATATTTT. The chain is built from TRBV5-5 and TRBJ1-3, with a tentative D call TRBD1 (6 bases). Per the germline V gene, CDR1 is SGHKS and CDR2 is YYEKEE (reference sequence). V was clipped by 1 base and J by 3 bases, with 11 bases between them. The CDR3 is 15 residues long.